Listed here are 5 T cell receptor beta chains from one sample, sequenced in a study of T cell repertoires in cytomegalovirus infection. Their recognized antigens are unknown. MiXCR was run by TCRdb on the reads, yielding one entry per CDR3 protein. Among 650,000 to 850,000 distinct CDR3 sequences listed, almost 30% were seen once. This material consisted of cultured CD8+ T cells from PBMCs, taken from culture after CMV antigen stimulation. The receptors come from a human donor in good health (CMV status not recorded). Some clones in this sample may be carry-over from other donors' samples.

The V and J genes are TRBV11-2 and TRBJ2-7; the D gene is possibly TRBD1 (6 bases). Trimming left V 7 bases short and J 10 bases short, with 26 bases between. Germline V CDR1 and CDR2: SGHAT, FQNNGV. The CDR3 sequence is 15 residues long. CDR3 DNA sequence: TGTGCCAGCACCTCTTTACCCTTGACAGGCAAAAGTCAGTACTTC. Translated, it gives CASTSLPLTGKSQYF.

The chain couples TRBV6-8 to TRBJ1-1; 9 bases fit TRBD1. The CDR3 totals 13 residues. The V gene end was trimmed by 9 bases and the J gene end by 4 bases; junction bases not matched to a gene: 6. CDR1 is MNHGY and CDR2 is SAAAGT in the germline V gene. The CDR3 is CASFTGGGTEAFF. The CDR3, as DNA: TGTGCCAGTTTTACAGGGGGCGGCACTGAAGCTTTCTTT.

This rearrangement joins TRBV19 to TRBJ2-1, with 7 bases matching TRBD1. The trim removed 8 bases at V and 9 bases at J, leaving 4 bases unmatched. Germline V lookup: CDR1 LNHDA, CDR2 SQIVND (reference sequence). The CDR3 runs 11 residues. This CDR3 reads CASHTGVEQFF. The CDR3, as DNA: TGTGCCAGTCACACAGGGGTTGAGCAGTTCTTC.

This clonotype has more than one count but fewer than ten. The chain has TRBV6-1 and TRBJ1-1; D may be TRBD1 (6 bases). The CDR3 is 15 residues long. Germline V CDR1 and CDR2: MNHNS, SASEGT. V was cut by 4 bases and J by 1 base, with 13 bases left in between. The CDR3 DNA follows: TGTGCCAGCAGTGCAGGGGCGGCGTGGAACACTGAAGCTTTCTTT. It codes for CASSAGAAWNTEAFF.

Only a few counts were recorded for this clonotype. The chain recombines TRBV11-2 with TRBJ2-1; D unclear. This CDR3 has 11 amino acids. CDR1 is SGHAT and CDR2 is FQNNGV in the germline V gene. The V end was cut by 2 bases, the J end by 10 bases, with 6 bases between. This CDR3 is CASSLIFEQFF. The CDR3 DNA follows: TGTGCCAGCAGCTTAATCTTCGAGCAGTTCTTC.